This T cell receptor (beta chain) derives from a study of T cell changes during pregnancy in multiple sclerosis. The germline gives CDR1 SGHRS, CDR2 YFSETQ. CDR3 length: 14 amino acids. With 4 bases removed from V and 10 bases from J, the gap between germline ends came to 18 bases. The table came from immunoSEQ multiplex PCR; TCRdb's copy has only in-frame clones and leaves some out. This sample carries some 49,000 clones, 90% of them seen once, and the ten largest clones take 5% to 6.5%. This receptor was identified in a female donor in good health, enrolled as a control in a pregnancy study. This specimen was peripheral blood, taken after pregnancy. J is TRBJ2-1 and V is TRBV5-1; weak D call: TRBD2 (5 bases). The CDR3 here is CASSPRTGRLEQFF. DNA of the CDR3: TGCGCCAGCAGCCCGAGGACGGGGAGATTGGAGCAGTTCTTC.